These T cell receptor beta chains were read from a single sample in a study of cytomegalovirus exposure and HLA in healthy donors. The method was immunoSEQ multiplex PCR; TCRdb's version includes in-frame clones alone and lacks a portion of them. The table lists some 120,000 clones, about 80% of them singletons. Sequenced input: PBMCs. These receptors were taken from a man aged 50-59 years in good health and CMV-seronegative. Each CDR3 is given with its conserved first and last residue. The D gene is left open where the match is weak. Rows give clone size only sometimes, using once, few, many, or a class for an expanded clone.

cdr3_length clone_size d_call j_call v_call cdr3_nt cdr3_aa
15 - TRBD1 TRBJ2-5 TRBV2 TGTGCCAGCAGTGCCTCCGGGACAGGGTTGGAGACCCAGTACTTC CASSASGTGLETQYF
16 - TRBD2 TRBJ2-5 TRBV4-3 TGCGCCAGCAGCCCCCGTGCGTTGGCGGGAGGCGAGACCCAGTACTTC CASSPRALAGGETQYF
14 - TRBD1 TRBJ2-7 TRBV5-1 TGCGCCAGCAGCACCGGACAGGGGGCTGGCGAGCAGTACTTC CASSTGQGAGEQYF
15 few - TRBJ2-3 TRBV2 TGTGCCAGCAGCCGCTCCGGGACTAGCACAGATACGCAGTATTTT CASSRSGTSTDTQYF
16 - TRBD2 TRBJ2-5 TRBV15 TGTGCCACCAGCAGAGGCCCGTCTAGCGGGGAAGAGACCCAGTACTTC CATSRGPSSGEETQYF
15 few - TRBJ2-1 TRBV7-8 TGTGCCAGCAGCTTAAGAGCTGATTCTTACAATGAGCAGTTCTTC CASSLRADSYNEQFF
14 - TRBD2 TRBJ2-5 TRBV27 TGTGCCAGCAGTCCGTTGGGAGGGCAAGAGACCCAGTACTTC CASSPLGGQETQYF
14 - TRBD2 TRBJ2-1 TRBV28 TGTGCCAGCAGTTTAGCGGGAGACTACAATGAGCAGTTCTTC CASSLAGDYNEQFF
14 - - TRBJ2-3 TRBV5-1 TGCGCCAGCAGCCTGGCTGGGCACACAGATACGCAGTATTTT CASSLAGHTDTQYF
15 - TRBD1 TRBJ1-2 TRBV6-5 TGTGCCAGCAGTCAGGACAGGGCCGGGGGTTATGGCTACACCTTC CASSQDRAGGYGYTF
13 - - TRBJ1-5 TRBV7-6 TGTGCCAGCAGCCCCGGCAGGGATCAGCCCCAGCATTTT CASSPGRDQPQHF
15 - - TRBJ2-2 TRBV2 TGTGCCAGCAGTTTCGGGACACATAACACCGGGGAGCTGTTTTTT CASSFGTHNTGELFF
14 - - TRBJ1-2 TRBV9 TGTGCCAGCAGCGTAGACCGGGGAAACTATGGCTACACCTTC CASSVDRGNYGYTF
12 - TRBD2 TRBJ2-7 TRBV29-1 TGCAGCATAAAGACTAGCCCCTACGAGCAGTACTTC CSIKTSPYEQYF
18 - TRBD2 TRBJ2-2 TRBV5-4 TGTGCCAGCAGCCAGGAGGGACTAGCGGGAGGCTCCACCGGGGAGCTGTTTTTT CASSQEGLAGGSTGELFF
17 - TRBD2 TRBJ2-1 TRBV29-1 TGCAGCGTGGGTGGGCTAGCGGCAGAGGCGCCCTACAATGAGCAGTTCTTC CSVGGLAAEAPYNEQFF
13 - - TRBJ1-4 TRBV7-2 TGTGCCAGCAGCTCAAGGACAGATGAAAAACTGTTTTTT CASSSRTDEKLFF
15 few - TRBJ1-5 TRBV7-2 TGTGCCAGCAGCTCTACCGGGACAATGAATCAGCCCCAGCATTTT CASSSTGTMNQPQHF